Listed here are 10 T cell receptor beta chains from one sample, sequenced in a study of response to subunit inactivated influenza vaccine. One entry per CDR3 protein results from TCRdb running MiXCR on the RT-PCR reads. The sample has 500,000 to 650,000 distinct CDR3 sequences; about 7.6% are singletons. Sequenced here: PBMCs from blood, sampled roughly 24 months after vaccination. Receptor source: a man in his fifties or sixties who received an inactivated influenza vaccine.

This clonotype was detected only once. The rearrangement uses TRBV4-1 and TRBJ2-7; maybe TRBD1 (6 bases). The CDR3 runs to 18 residues. Trimming removed 4 bases at V and 4 bases at J, with 26 bases between. Germline CDR1 and CDR2: MGHRA and YSYEKL. The CDR3 loop reads CASSRGPPGTGNKYEQYF. CDR3 sequence (DNA): TGCGCCAGCAGCCGGGGGCCCCCCGGGACCGGAAATAAATACGAGCAGTACTTC.

CDR3 bases: TGTGCCAGCAGTCTCAAGATTAGCAATCAGCCCCAGCATTTT. This translates into CASSLKISNQPQHF. The chain employs TRBV6-1 and TRBJ1-5; D gene ambiguous. Germline V gene lookup returns CDR1 MNHNS and CDR2 SASEGT. Trimming shortened V by 5 bases and J by 0 bases, and 8 bases separated the two germline ends. The CDR3 has 14 residues.

This sequence joins TRBV9 and TRBJ1-2; 12 nucleotides agree with TRBD1. V dropped 4 bases and J dropped 5; count of bases not matched to a gene: 15. CDR1 is SGDLS and CDR2 is YYNGEE in the germline V gene. The CDR3 is 18 residues long. The CDR3 sequence: CASSPTGTGGARAYGYTF. In DNA, the CDR3 is TGTGCCAGCAGCCCAACCGGGACAGGGGGCGCTCGGGCGTATGGCTACACCTTC.

This clonotype appeared a few times. The DNA for the CDR3 is TGTGCCAGCAGACCCGGGACAGGGCGCCACGAGCAGTACTTC. The encoded protein is CASRPGTGRHEQYF. The rearrangement uses TRBV6-1 and TRBJ2-7, with 9 bases matching TRBD1. CDR3 length: 14 residues. Germline values: CDR1 MNHNS, CDR2 SASEGT. V gave up 6 bases and J gave up 5 bases; unmatched junction bases: 8.

A few counts support this clonotype. The chain is built from TRBV20-1 and TRBJ2-3; TRBD1 matches at 7 bases. V shed 5 bases and J 0 bases; nucleotides not matched to a gene: 8. Germline CDR1 DFQATT, CDR2 SNEGSKA (reference sequence). The CDR3 covers 15 residues. The CDR3 reads CSAPDRETSTDTQYF. The CDR3 nucleotides read TGCAGTGCTCCCGACAGGGAAACTAGCACAGATACGCAGTATTTT.

The V gene is TRBV18, the J gene TRBJ2-3; TRBD2 matches 10 bases. This CDR3 region has 15 residues. Germline lookup yields CDR1 KGHSH and CDR2 LQKENI. V trimming: 2 bases; J trimming: 4 bases; junction bases outside the gene matches: 3. The CDR3 DNA is TGTGCCAGCTCACCATCTAGCGGGAGTGCAGATACGCAGTATTTT. Its protein product is CASSPSSGSADTQYF. Supplemented by reference TRBV18 and TRBJ2-3, the full variable domain reads NAGVMQNPRHLVRRRGQEARLRCSPMKGHSHVYWYRQLPEEGLKFMVYLQKENIIDESGMPKERFSAEFPKEGPSILRIQQVVRGDSAAYFCASSPSSGSADTQYFGPGTRLTVL.

The V and J genes are TRBV6-5 and TRBJ2-4; possible D gene TRBD1, 7 bases. In germline, CDR1 is MNHEY, CDR2 SVGAGI. Trimming took off 2 bases at V and 1 base at J, with 18 bases between the two ends. The CDR3 is made up of 18 amino acids. The DNA for the CDR3 is TGTGCCAGCAGTTACCCCCCTTTGGAGGGGGCTGCCAAAAACATTCAGTACTTC. Its translation: CASSYPPLEGAAKNIQYF.

This clonotype was picked up many times. The V gene is TRBV4-2, the J gene TRBJ2-2; D call uncertain. This CDR3 contains 15 residues. Germline values: CDR1 LGHNA, CDR2 YNFKEQ. V gave up 0 bases and J gave up 5 bases, with 10 bases separating them. CDR3 amino acids: CASSQDLGLTGELFF. The CDR3 nucleotides are TGTGCCAGCAGCCAAGATCTGGGCTTGACCGGGGAGCTGTTTTTT.

This chain links TRBV7-2 with TRBJ1-5; 9 bases align to TRBD1. The length of the CDR3 is 14 residues. J lost 1 base, V lost 8 bases, and 3 bases had no gene match. The germline CDR1 and CDR2 sequences are SGHTA and FQGNSA. The DNA for the CDR3 is TGTGCCAGCTCGGGACAGGGAAGCAATCAGCCCCAGCATTTT. Protein: CASSGQGSNQPQHF. Using reference TRBV7-2 and TRBJ1-5 for the parts outside the CDR3, the full variable domain is GAGVSQSPSNKVTEKGKDVELRCDPISGHTALYWYRQSLGQGLEFLIYFQGNSAPDKSGLPSDRFSAERTGGSVSTLTIQRTQQEDSAVYLCASSGQGSNQPQHFGDGTRLSIL.

The table lists this clonotype with a few counts. This chain uses TRBV27 with TRBJ2-2, with D uncertain. CDR1 MNHEY and CDR2 SMNVEV come from the germline V gene (reference sequence). The CDR3 sequence is 15 residues long. V lost 3 bases and J lost 5, with 13 bases in between. In nucleotides, the CDR3 is TGTGCCAGCAGTTTGAATGCATTGGGAACCGGGGAGCTGTTTTTT. Translated: CASSLNALGTGELFF.